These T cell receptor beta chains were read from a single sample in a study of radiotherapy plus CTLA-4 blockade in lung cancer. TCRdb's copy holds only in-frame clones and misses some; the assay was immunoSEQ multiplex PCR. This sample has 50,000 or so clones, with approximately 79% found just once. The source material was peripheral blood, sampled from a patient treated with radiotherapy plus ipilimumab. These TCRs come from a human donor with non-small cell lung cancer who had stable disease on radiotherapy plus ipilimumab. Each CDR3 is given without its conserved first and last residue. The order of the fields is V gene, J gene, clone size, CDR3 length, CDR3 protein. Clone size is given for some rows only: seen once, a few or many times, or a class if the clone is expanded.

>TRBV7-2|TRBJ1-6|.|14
ASRSKADYYNSPLH
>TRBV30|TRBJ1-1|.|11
AWSGTSNTEAF
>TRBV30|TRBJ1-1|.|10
AWRVPGREAF
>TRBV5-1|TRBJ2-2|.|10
ASSLNGGELF
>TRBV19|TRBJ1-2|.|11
ASSTQGSYGYT
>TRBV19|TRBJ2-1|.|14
ASSIVVGTANNEQF
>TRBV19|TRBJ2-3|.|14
ASSSPSGGGTDTQY
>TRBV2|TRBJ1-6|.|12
ASSQSGRNSPLH
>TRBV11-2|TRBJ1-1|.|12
ASSLQGMNTEAF
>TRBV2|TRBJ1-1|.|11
ASNRDRETEAF
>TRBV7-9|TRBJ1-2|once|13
ASGPDNRNTYGYT
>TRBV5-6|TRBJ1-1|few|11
ASMLWGNTEAF
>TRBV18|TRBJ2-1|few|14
ASPPSLAGGHDEQF
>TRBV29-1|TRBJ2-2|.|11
SGGQGAAGELF
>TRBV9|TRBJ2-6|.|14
ASSVDGASGANVLT
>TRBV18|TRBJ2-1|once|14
ASSPPRQGSYNEQF
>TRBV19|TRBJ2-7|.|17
ASSIDRRSWQGHSYEQY